This TCR beta chain was documented in a study of cytomegalovirus exposure and HLA in healthy donors. Overall study results and limits: The Asian-associated ancestry cluster reportedly had fewer N-insertions than the 666-donor mean in a later analysis. Apart from CMV serostatus, no immune exposure information was available.

As concerns this clone: The antigen is undetermined. A read error may produce the germline difference seen at one junction end.

In germline, CDR1 is SEHNR, CDR2 FQNEAQ (reference sequence). The CDR3 covers 18 residues. It was with 60 Vbeta and 13 Jbeta primers that the PCR ran. Produced via immunoSEQ multiplex PCR; TCRdb's table is partial and in-frame only. Its table lists some 76,000 clones. The sample was PBMCs. This chain uses TRBV7-9 with TRBJ1-3; D is unclear. This sequence was found in a man aged 35 to 55 in good health and CMV-seronegative. CDR3 sequence: CASSPLGRGRVSGNIIYF. CDR3 sequence (DNA): TGTGCCAGCAGCCCGTTAGGACGGGGAAGGGTCTCTGGAAACATCATATATTTT. The entire variable domain, with the rest obtained from reference TRBV7-9 and TRBJ1-3, is as follows: DTGVSQNPRHKITKRGQNVTFRCDPISEHNRLYWYRQTLGQGPEFLTYFQNEAQLEKSRLLSDRFSAERPKGSFSTLEIQRTEQGDSAMYLCASSPLGRGRVSGNIIYFGEGSWLTVV.